Listed here are 25 T cell receptor beta chains from one sample, sequenced in a study of blood T cell repertoires in COVID-19 (dated by TCRdb to 2020 to 2022). Library creation used the immunoSEQ multiplex PCR assay. Here the immuneACCESS table is served through TCRdb, limited to in-frame sequences with V and J called. Missing clones are a known gap in these copies; in checked studies unresolved V genes cover under half, and the rest lacks a known reason. The sample table holds fewer than 110,000 clones, of which approximately 90% were seen once. In total, the top ten clones hold 17% of the sample. The sample comprised peripheral blood. These receptors were taken from a man in his fifties with acute or convalescent COVID-19.

The rearrangement joins TRBV11-2 to TRBJ2-3; D is undetermined. CDR3 length: 16 amino acids. Germline CDR1 is SGHAT and CDR2 is FQNNGV. Trimming pared 4 bases from V and 2 bases from J, leaving 16 bases between. The CDR3 DNA sequence: TGTGCCAGCAGCTCCCCGGCTGGGCAGGTCACAGATACGCAGTATTTT. This encodes CASSSPAGQVTDTQYF.

Only one count was recorded for this clone. V gene TRBV9 combines with J gene TRBJ2-7, with TRBD1 identical over 7 bases. CDR1 and CDR2 (germline): SGDLS, YYNGEE. V lost 2 bases to trimming and J lost 3 bases; unmatched junction nucleotides: 8. The CDR3 totals 15 residues. In DNA, the CDR3 is TGTGCCAGCAGCGTGGGTGGGACAGAAAACTACGAGCAGTACTTC. It codes for CASSVGGTENYEQYF.

The J gene is TRBJ1-6, the V gene TRBV4-3; D unclear. Per germline, CDR1 LGHNA and CDR2 YSLEER. The V and J ends lost 2 bases and 5 bases respectively, with 7 bases between them. This CDR3 has 14 residues. The CDR3 protein is CASSQQQNNSPLHF. CDR3 nucleotide sequence: TGCGCCAGCAGCCAACAACAGAATAATTCACCCCTCCACTTT.

The chain couples TRBV6-2 or TRBV6-3 to TRBJ1-5, with 8 bases lining up with TRBD1. V lost 5 bases to trimming and J lost 11 bases; unmatched junction nucleotides: 8. Germline V CDR1 and CDR2: MNHEY, SVGEGT. This CDR3 has 13 amino acids. The CDR3 loop reads CASSDRGALAQHF. The CDR3 DNA sequence: TGTGCCAGCAGTGACAGGGGCGCGTTAGCCCAGCATTTT.

This clone occurred once. The rearrangement links TRBV7-2 to TRBJ1-1; TRBD1 matches at 7 bases. The CDR3 totals 15 residues. V lost 5 bases, J lost 5 bases, and 11 bases stayed unmatched. In germline, CDR1 is SGHTA, CDR2 FQGNSA. CDR3 amino acids: CASSPEGARGTEAFF. CDR3 in DNA: TGTGCCAGCAGCCCCGAGGGGGCTCGGGGTACTGAAGCTTTCTTT. Filled out from reference TRBV7-2 and TRBJ1-1, the complete variable domain reads GAGVSQSPSNKVTEKGKDVELRCDPISGHTALYWYRQSLGQGLEFLIYFQGNSAPDKSGLPSDRFSAERTGGSVSTLTIQRTQQEDSAVYLCASSPEGARGTEAFFGQGTRLTVV.

This chain links TRBV28 with TRBJ1-1; 8 nucleotides line up with TRBD1. The V and J ends lost 7 bases and 4 bases, in that order; junction bases with no gene match: 2. This CDR3 spans 12 amino acids. Germline assignment: CDR1 MDHEN and CDR2 SYDVKM. The CDR3 reads CASTTGGTEAFF. CDR3 bases: TGTGCCAGCACCACAGGGGGCACTGAAGCTTTCTTT.

The CDR3 is CASSAFATNEKLFF. The CDR3 nucleotides read TGTGCCAGCAGCGCGTTTGCAACTAATGAAAAACTGTTTTTT. J is TRBJ1-4 and V is TRBV9; D gene unclear. The CDR3 contains 14 residues. In germline, CDR1 is SGDLS, CDR2 YYNGEE. V lost 3 bases and J lost 0, with 6 bases in between.

This clone was seen once. The rearrangement links TRBV7-9 to TRBJ1-4, with D hard to call. V lost 4 bases and J 8 bases, leaving 17 bases between the germline ends. This CDR3 is built from 15 residues. Germline V gene data show CDR1 as SEHNR and CDR2 as FQNEAQ (reference sequence). The CDR3 here is CASSSVDGREEKLFF. CDR3 bases: TGTGCCAGCAGCTCCGTGGACGGAAGGGAGGAAAAACTGTTTTTT.

V usage is TRBV19 and J usage is TRBJ1-4; D unclear. V was shortened by 5 bases and J by 0 bases, with 10 bases between the two germline ends. The CDR3 runs 15 residues. CDR1 and CDR2 from the germline V gene are LNHDA and SQIVND (reference sequence). The CDR3 region is CASSSPFATNEKLFF. CDR3 nucleotides: TGTGCCAGTAGTTCCCCTTTTGCAACTAATGAAAAACTGTTTTTT.

The chain employs TRBV7-3 and TRBJ1-1, with D possibly matching TRBD1 (5 bases). CDR3 length: 12 residues. V lost 2 bases, J lost 7 bases, and 8 bases lay in between. Germline CDR1 reads SGHTA; CDR2 reads FQGTGA. CDR3 sequence (DNA): TGTGCCAGCAGCTTAGGGGGGAATGAAGCTTTCTTT. Translating it yields CASSLGGNEAFF.

The chain couples TRBV19 to TRBJ1-6; 9 bases line up with TRBD1. The CDR3 contains 17 residues. The junction had 14 bases not matched to a gene; V was cut back by 5 bases and J by 9 bases. The V gene's germline CDR1 is LNHDA and CDR2 SQIVND (reference sequence). As DNA, the CDR3 is TGTGCCAGTAGTCAGACCCCTAACAGGGGGCACGGTTCACCCCTCCACTTT. This translates into CASSQTPNRGHGSPLHF.

J is TRBJ2-5 and V is TRBV4-2, with D tentatively TRBD1 (5 bases). There are 15 residues in the CDR3. From germline, CDR1 is LGHNA and CDR2 YNFKEQ. V gave up 1 base and J gave up 5 bases, with 14 bases separating them. In nucleotides, the CDR3 is TGTGCCAGCAGCCAAGGGTCCAGGGCCCGGGAGACCCAGTACTTC. This sequence encodes CASSQGSRARETQYF.

V and J are TRBV19 and TRBJ1-5; D is perhaps TRBD1 (6 bases). Trimming pared 4 bases from V and 11 bases from J, leaving 24 bases between. The CDR3 sequence is 16 residues long. Germline CDR1 reads LNHDA; CDR2 reads SQIVND (reference sequence). CDR3 amino acids: CASSSPQDSAAGSQHF. The CDR3 DNA reads TGTGCCAGTAGTAGTCCCCAGGACAGCGCCGCAGGGTCCCAGCATTTT.

The chain combines TRBV14 with TRBJ1-2; TRBD1 agrees at 7 bases. The CDR3 is 16 residues long. In germline, CDR1 is SGHDN, CDR2 FVKESK. V shed 7 bases, J shed 7 bases, and the junction held 18 bases outside the gene matches. The CDR3 DNA reads TGTGCCAGCATGCCTGGACTCGGGAAGGGGGCGACTGGCTACACCTTC. Its protein is CASMPGLGKGATGYTF.

The chain is built from TRBV30 and TRBJ2-7; a possible D gene is TRBD2 (7 bases). The CDR3 is made up of 13 amino acids. CDR1 is GTSNPN and CDR2 is SVGIG in the germline V gene (reference sequence). V was shortened by 3 bases and J by 3 bases, with 12 bases between the two germline ends. CDR3 in DNA: TGTGCCTGGAGAGGGGGGGCGGACTACGAGCAGTACTTC. Its translation is CAWRGGADYEQYF.

This chain links TRBV18 with TRBJ1-2; 8 nucleotides agree with TRBD1. Germline V gene lookup returns CDR1 KGHSH and CDR2 LQKENI. With 4 bases clipped from V and 6 bases from J, the junction kept 4 bases outside the gene matches. This CDR3 has 13 amino acids. The CDR3 bases are TGTGCCAGCTCACAAACAGGGGGACATGGCTACACCTTC. Translated, it gives CASSQTGGHGYTF.

CDR3 nucleotides: TGTGCCAGCAGCCCCCGGGACAGGGCGATGAATGAGCAGTTCTTC. This sequence encodes CASSPRDRAMNEQFF. The chain recombines TRBV5-4 with TRBJ2-1; TRBD1 matches at 9 bases. Germline V lookup: CDR1 SGHNT, CDR2 YYREEE (reference sequence). The CDR3 totals 15 residues. J lost 7 bases, V lost 4 bases, and 9 bases had no gene match.

The chain has TRBV11-2 and TRBJ1-4, with TRBD1 as a possible D gene (6 bases). Germline CDR1 and CDR2: SGHAT and FQNNGV. CDR3 size: 15 residues. V dropped 3 bases and J dropped 5 bases, with 13 bases sitting between them. The DNA for the CDR3 is TGTGCCAGCAGCTTTACCCGGCAGGGGAATGAAAAACTGTTTTTT. It yields the protein CASSFTRQGNEKLFF.

The J gene is TRBJ1-2, the V gene TRBV7-9, with D tentatively TRBD1 (6 bases). V dropped 8 bases and J dropped 8 bases, with 21 bases sitting between them. The CDR3 consists of 14 residues. From germline, CDR1 is SEHNR and CDR2 FQNEAQ (reference sequence). CDR3 sequence (DNA): TGTGCCAGCGGTACAGGGCCACCCAGATTCGGCTACACCTTC. This gives the protein CASGTGPPRFGYTF.

This clone was observed a few times. CDR3 DNA sequence: TGCGCCAGCAGCCTAAGGGACATACAAGAGACCCAGTACTTC. It yields the protein CASSLRDIQETQYF. The rearrangement joins TRBV4-1 to TRBJ2-5; perhaps TRBD1 as D (6 bases). The CDR3 totals 14 residues. Germline V gene lookup returns CDR1 MGHRA and CDR2 YSYEKL. Trimming stripped 4 bases from V and 2 bases from J, with 11 bases between.

CDR3 residues: CASSGGPGALNTEAFF. In nucleotides, the CDR3 is TGTGCCAGCAGTGGCGGGCCAGGGGCATTGAACACTGAAGCTTTCTTT. The chain has TRBV6-1 and TRBJ1-1, with D perhaps TRBD1 (6 bases). The CDR3 extends over 16 amino acids. Trimming removed 4 bases at V and 0 bases at J, with 15 bases between. Germline loops: CDR1 MNHNS, CDR2 SASEGT.

The chain recombines TRBV7-9 with TRBJ1-2; D gene uncertain. CDR1 SEHNR and CDR2 FQNEAQ come from the germline V gene (reference sequence). This CDR3 has 14 amino acids. V was trimmed by 5 bases and J by 3 bases, leaving 13 bases between them. DNA of the CDR3: TGTGCCAGCAGCAGGGCCTGGGAGGACTATGGCTACACCTTC. Its protein product is CASSRAWEDYGYTF. The entire variable domain, with the rest obtained from reference TRBV7-9 and TRBJ1-2, is as follows: DTGVSQNPRHKITKRGQNVTFRCDPISEHNRLYWYRQTLGQGPEFLTYFQNEAQLEKSRLLSDRFSAERPKGSFSTLEIQRTEQGDSAMYLCASSRAWEDYGYTFGSGTRLTVV.

The chain combines TRBV5-8 with TRBJ2-1; the match to TRBD1 covers 7 bases. J gave up 8 bases and V 6 bases, and 17 bases lay outside the gene matches. CDR3 size: 16 residues. CDR1 is SGHTS, CDR2 YDEGEE, per germline. This chain's CDR3 is CASTSLTTGYFDEQFF. In nucleotides, the CDR3 is TGTGCCAGCACCTCCCTTACGACAGGGTATTTCGATGAGCAGTTCTTC.

The gene calls are TRBV29-1 and TRBJ2-7, with 11 bases lining up with TRBD1. This CDR3 has 14 residues. The germline gives CDR1 SQVTM, CDR2 ANQGSEA. The V segment lost 4 bases and the J segment 3 bases; nucleotides outside the gene matches: 5. CDR3 residues: CSVVPGQGVYEQYF. The CDR3 nucleotides are TGCAGCGTTGTTCCGGGACAGGGGGTCTACGAGCAGTACTTC.

The chain uses TRBV7-2 and TRBJ2-1, with 8 nucleotides matching TRBD1. This CDR3 is built from 16 residues. V shed 5 bases and J 4 bases; nucleotides not matched to a gene: 10. The germline gives CDR1 SGHTA, CDR2 FQGNSA. The CDR3 region has the DNA TGTGCCAGCAGCCCGCGGGGACAGGCGGGTTACAATGAGCAGTTCTTC. Translated, it gives CASSPRGQAGYNEQFF.